Listed here is a single T cell receptor beta chain. Its target is unknown. The sample comes from a study of OX40 agonist ivuxolimab in advanced cancers. Overall study context: Prior anti-PD-1, anti-PD-L1 or anti-CTLA-4 therapy was allowed; roughly 40% had some. General study results and limits: Partial responders receiving 0.1-3.0 mg/kg showed among the lowest clonal expansion.

Clones were sequenced by immunoSEQ multiplex PCR, and TCRdb holds only the in-frame ones, with some missing. In the table there are around 76,000 clones, 85% to 95% of which are singletons. Between the trimmed V and J ends, which lost 4 bases and 0 bases, there was a span of 10 bases. Germline V CDR1 and CDR2: SQVTM, ANQGSEA. The CDR3 is made up of 13 amino acids. The V and J genes are TRBV29-1 and TRBJ2-7, with D unresolved. The source of this sequence is an adult with an advanced solid tumor such as melanoma, head and neck, liver or kidney cancer. The sample in question was CD4+ or CD8+ T cells sorted from blood, obtained in a trial of the OX40 agonist ivuxolimab. The CDR3 region has the DNA TGCAGCGTTGTTTTGGCACCCTCCTACGAGCAGTACTTC. Its translation: CSVVLAPSYEQYF.